A selection of T cell receptor beta chains follows, all from one sample in a study of T cell clones after liver transplantation. Using immunoSEQ multiplex PCR, the repertoire was profiled, and TCRdb retains in-frame clones only, with some absent. This table has 75,000 to 95,000 clones, approximately 82% appearing once. The material was CD4+ T cells from blood, obtained at the 22-month timepoint. The receptors shown here come from a human patient who received a liver transplant. Part of the T cells may come from the graft donor. Each CDR3 is given with its conserved first and last residue. D genes are given only for firm matches.

v_gene	d_gene	j_gene	CDR3nt	CDR3aa
TRBV5-1	.	TRBJ2-3	TGCGCCAGCAGCAAGGACCTGAGCACAGATACGCAGTATTTT	CASSKDLSTDTQYF
TRBV13	.	TRBJ2-7	TGTGCCAGCAGCTTTCGGAGGGCCAGCGAGCAGTACTTC	CASSFRRASEQYF
TRBV7-2	.	TRBJ1-4	TGTGCCAGCTCACCATTATCGGGTTCAACTAATGAAAAACTGTTTTTT	CASSPLSGSTNEKLFF
TRBV28	TRBD2	TRBJ2-7	TGTGCCAGCAGTCTCGGGGGGAAGCGGGAGGGCTACGAGCAGTACTTC	CASSLGGKREGYEQYF
TRBV2	TRBD1	TRBJ2-6	TGTGCCAGCAGGACCGGACAGGGTACGGGGGCCAACGTCCTGACTTTC	CASRTGQGTGANVLTF
TRBV7-3	.	TRBJ2-2	TGTGCCAGCAGCGAACGGTCGAGCCTGACCGGGGAGCTGTTTTTT	CASSERSSLTGELFF
TRBV19	TRBD2	TRBJ2-7	TGTGCCAGTAGTCCCACCCTTGCTAGCGGGGCCTACGAGCAGTACTTC	CASSPTLASGAYEQYF
TRBV4-1	.	TRBJ2-5	TGCGCCAGCGCCAAGGCCCAGGTTGGGGAGACCCAGTACTTC	CASAKAQVGETQYF
TRBV4-3	.	TRBJ2-4	TGCGCCAGCAGCCAAGATTGGGCGGGGAAAAACATTCAGTACTTC	CASSQDWAGKNIQYF
TRBV30	.	TRBJ2-3	TGTGCCTGGCTTAGGGATTCCACAGATACGCAGTATTTT	CAWLRDSTDTQYF
TRBV19	.	TRBJ2-7	TGTGCCAGTAGACGTGGATACGAGCAGTACTTC	CASRRGYEQYF